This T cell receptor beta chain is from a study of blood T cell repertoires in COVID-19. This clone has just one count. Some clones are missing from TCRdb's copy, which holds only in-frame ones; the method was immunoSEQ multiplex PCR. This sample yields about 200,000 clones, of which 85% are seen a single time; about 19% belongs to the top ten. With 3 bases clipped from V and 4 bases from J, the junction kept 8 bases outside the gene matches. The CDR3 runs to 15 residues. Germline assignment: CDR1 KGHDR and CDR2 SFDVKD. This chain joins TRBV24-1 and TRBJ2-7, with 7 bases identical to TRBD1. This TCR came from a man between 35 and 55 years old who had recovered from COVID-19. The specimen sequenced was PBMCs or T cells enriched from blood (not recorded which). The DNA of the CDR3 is TGTGCCACCAGTGATACCCGGGACAGCGTTTACGAGCAGTACTTC. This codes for CATSDTRDSVYEQYF.